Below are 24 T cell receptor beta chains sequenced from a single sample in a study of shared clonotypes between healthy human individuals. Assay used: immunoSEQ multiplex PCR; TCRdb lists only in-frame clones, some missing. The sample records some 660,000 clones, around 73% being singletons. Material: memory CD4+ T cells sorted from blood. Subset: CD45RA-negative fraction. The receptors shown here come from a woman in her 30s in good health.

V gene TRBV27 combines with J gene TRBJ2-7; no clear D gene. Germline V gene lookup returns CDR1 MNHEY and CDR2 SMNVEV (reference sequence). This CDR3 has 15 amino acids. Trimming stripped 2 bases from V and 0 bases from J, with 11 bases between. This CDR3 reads CASSLTYVGSYEQYF. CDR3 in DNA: TGTGCCAGCAGTTTAACATACGTCGGCTCCTACGAGCAGTACTTC.

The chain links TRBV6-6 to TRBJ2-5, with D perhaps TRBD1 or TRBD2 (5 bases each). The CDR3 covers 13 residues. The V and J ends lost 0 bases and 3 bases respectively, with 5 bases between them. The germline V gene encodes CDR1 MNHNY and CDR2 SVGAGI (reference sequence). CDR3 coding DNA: TGTGCCAGCAGTTACTCGGGGGAAGAGACCCAGTACTTC. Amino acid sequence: CASSYSGEETQYF.

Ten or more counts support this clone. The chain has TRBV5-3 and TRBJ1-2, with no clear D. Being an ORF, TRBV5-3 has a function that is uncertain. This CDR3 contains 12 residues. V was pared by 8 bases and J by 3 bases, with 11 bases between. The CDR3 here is CASSRQYYGYTF. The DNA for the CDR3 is TGTGCCAGCAGCCGGCAGTACTATGGCTACACCTTC.

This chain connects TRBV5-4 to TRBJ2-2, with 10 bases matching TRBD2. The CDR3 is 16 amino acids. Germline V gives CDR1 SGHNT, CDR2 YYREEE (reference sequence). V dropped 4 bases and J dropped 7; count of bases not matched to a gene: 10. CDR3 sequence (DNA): TGTGCCAGCAGCCCTCGGACTAGCGGAGAGGGCGGGGAGCTGTTTTTT. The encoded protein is CASSPRTSGEGGELFF.

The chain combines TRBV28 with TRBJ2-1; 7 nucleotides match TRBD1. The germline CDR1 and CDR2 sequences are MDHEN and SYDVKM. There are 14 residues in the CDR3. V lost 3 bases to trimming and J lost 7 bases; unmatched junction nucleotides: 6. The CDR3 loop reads CASSFGGQRNEQFF. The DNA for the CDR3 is TGTGCCAGCAGTTTTGGGGGACAGAGAAATGAGCAGTTCTTC. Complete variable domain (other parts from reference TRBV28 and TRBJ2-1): DVKVTQSSRYLVKRTGEKVFLECVQDMDHENMFWYRQDPGLGLRLIYFSYDVKMKEKGDIPEGYSVSREKKERFSLILESASTNQTSMYLCASSFGGQRNEQFFGPGTRLTVL.

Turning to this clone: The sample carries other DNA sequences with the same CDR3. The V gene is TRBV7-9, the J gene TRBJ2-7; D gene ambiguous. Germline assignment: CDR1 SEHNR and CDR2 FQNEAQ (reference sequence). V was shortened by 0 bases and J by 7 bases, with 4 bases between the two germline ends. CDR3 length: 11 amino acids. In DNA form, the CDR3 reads TGTGCCAGCAGCTTAGCGGAGGAGCAGTACTTC. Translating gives CASSLAEEQYF.

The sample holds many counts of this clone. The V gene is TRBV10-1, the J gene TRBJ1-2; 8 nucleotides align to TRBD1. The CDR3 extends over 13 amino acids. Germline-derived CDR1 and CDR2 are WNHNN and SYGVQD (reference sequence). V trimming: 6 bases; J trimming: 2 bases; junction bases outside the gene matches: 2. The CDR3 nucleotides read TGCGCCAGCAGCCGGGACAGGAACTATGGCTACACCTTC. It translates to CASSRDRNYGYTF.

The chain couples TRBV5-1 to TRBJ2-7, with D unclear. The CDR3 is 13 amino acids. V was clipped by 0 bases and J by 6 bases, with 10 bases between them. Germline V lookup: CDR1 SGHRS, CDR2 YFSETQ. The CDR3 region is CASSLELGLEQYF. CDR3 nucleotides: TGCGCCAGCAGCTTGGAGTTAGGGCTCGAGCAGTACTTC.

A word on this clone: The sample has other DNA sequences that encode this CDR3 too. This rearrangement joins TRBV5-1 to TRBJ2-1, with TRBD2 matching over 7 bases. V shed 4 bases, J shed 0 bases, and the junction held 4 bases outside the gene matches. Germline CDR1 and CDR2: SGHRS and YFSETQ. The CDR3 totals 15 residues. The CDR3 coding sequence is TGCGCCAGCAGCACATCTAGCGGCTCCTACAATGAGCAGTTCTTC. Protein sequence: CASSTSSGSYNEQFF.

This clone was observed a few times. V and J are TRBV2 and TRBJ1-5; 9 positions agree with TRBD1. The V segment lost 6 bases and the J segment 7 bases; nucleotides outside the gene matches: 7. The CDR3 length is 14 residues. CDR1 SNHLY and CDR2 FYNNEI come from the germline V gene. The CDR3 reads CASRVDRGGQPQHF. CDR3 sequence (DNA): TGTGCCAGCAGAGTGGACAGGGGTGGACAGCCCCAGCATTTT. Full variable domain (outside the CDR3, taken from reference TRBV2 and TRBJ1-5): EPEVTQTPSHQVTQMGQEVILRCVPISNHLYFYWYRQILGQKVEFLVSFYNNEISEKSEIFDDQFSVERPDGSNFTLKIRSTKLEDSAMYFCASRVDRGGQPQHFGDGTRLSIL.

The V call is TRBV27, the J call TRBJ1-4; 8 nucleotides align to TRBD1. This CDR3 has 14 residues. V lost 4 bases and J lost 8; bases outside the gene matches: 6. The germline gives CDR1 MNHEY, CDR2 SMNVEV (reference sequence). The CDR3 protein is CASSSDREVEKLFF. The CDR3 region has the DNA TGTGCCAGCAGTTCGGACAGGGAGGTGGAAAAACTGTTTTTT. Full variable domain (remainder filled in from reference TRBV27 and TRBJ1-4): EAQVTQNPRYLITVTGKKLTVTCSQNMNHEYMSWYRQDPGLGLRQIYYSMNVEVTDKGDVPEGYKVSRKEKRNFPLILESPSPNQTSLYFCASSSDREVEKLFFGSGTQLSVL.

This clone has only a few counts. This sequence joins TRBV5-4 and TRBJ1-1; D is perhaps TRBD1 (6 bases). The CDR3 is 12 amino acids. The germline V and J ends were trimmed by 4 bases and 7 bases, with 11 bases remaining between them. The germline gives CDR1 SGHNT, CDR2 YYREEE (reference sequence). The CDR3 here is CASSHVDSEAFF. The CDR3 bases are TGTGCCAGCAGCCACGTGGACAGTGAAGCTTTCTTT.

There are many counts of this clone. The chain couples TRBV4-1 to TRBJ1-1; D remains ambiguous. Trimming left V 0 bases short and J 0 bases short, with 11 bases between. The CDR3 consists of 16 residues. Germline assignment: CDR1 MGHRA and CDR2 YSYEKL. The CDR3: CASSQELRNMNTEAFF. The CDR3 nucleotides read TGCGCCAGCAGCCAAGAATTACGAAACATGAACACTGAAGCTTTCTTT.

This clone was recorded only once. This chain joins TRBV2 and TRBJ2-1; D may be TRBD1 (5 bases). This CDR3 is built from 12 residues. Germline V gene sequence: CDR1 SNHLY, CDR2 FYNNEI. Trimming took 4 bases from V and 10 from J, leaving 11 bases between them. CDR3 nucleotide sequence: TGTGCCAGCAGTGGGGATCAGGGCGAGCAGTTCTTC. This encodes CASSGDQGEQFF.

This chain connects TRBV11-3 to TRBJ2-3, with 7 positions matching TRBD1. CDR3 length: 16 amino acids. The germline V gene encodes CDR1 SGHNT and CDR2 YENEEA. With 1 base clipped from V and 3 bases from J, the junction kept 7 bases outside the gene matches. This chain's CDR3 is CASSLGLPGQTDTQYF. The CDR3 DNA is TGTGCCAGCAGCTTAGGTCTGCCGGGACAGACAGATACGCAGTATTTT.

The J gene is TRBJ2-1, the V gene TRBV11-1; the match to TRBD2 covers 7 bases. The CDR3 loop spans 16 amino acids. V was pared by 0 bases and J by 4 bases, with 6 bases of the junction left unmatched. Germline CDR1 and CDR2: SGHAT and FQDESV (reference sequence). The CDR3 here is CASSLAKAGIYNEQFF. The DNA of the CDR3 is TGTGCCAGCAGCTTAGCGAAAGCGGGGATTTACAATGAGCAGTTCTTC.

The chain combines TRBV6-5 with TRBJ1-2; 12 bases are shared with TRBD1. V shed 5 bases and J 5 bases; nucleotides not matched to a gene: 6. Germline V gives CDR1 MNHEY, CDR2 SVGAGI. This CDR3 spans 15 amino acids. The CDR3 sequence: CASSQGQGAIYGYTF. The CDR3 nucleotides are TGTGCCAGCAGTCAGGGACAGGGGGCAATTTATGGCTACACCTTC.

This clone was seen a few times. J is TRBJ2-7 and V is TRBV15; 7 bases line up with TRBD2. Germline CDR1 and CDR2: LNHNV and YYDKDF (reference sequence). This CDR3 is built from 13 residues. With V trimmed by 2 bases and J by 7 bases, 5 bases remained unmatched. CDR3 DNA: TGTGCCACCAGCAGACCGCTCGGGAGGGAGCAGTACTTC. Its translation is CATSRPLGREQYF.

In nucleotides, the CDR3 is TGTGCCAGCAGCCCCCAGGGATTCGGGGAGCCCCAGCATTTT. Translated: CASSPQGFGEPQHF. The rearrangement joins TRBV4-2 to TRBJ1-5; TRBD1 might be the D (5 bases). This CDR3 comprises 14 residues. CDR1 is LGHNA, CDR2 YNFKEQ, per germline. V dropped 4 bases and J dropped 8 bases, with 15 bases sitting between them.

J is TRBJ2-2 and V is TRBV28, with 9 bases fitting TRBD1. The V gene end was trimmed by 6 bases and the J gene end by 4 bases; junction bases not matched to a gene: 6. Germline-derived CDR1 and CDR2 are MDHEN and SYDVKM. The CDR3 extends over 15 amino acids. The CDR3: CASSSTGGSTGELFF. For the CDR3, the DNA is TGTGCCAGCAGCTCGACAGGGGGGAGCACCGGGGAGCTGTTTTTT.

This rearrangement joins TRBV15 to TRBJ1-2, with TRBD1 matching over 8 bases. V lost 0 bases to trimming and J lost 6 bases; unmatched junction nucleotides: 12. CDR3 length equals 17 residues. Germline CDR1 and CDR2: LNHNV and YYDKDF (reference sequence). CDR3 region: CATSREWTGRVWDGYTF. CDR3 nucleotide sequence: TGTGCCACCAGCAGAGAGTGGACAGGGAGGGTTTGGGATGGCTACACCTTC.

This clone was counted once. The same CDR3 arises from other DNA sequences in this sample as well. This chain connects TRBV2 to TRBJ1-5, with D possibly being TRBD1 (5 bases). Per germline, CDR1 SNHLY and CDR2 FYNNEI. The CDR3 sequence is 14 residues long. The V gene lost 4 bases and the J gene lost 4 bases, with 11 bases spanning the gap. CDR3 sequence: CASSGQGGNQPQHF. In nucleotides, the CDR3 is TGTGCCAGCAGTGGGCAGGGCGGGAATCAGCCCCAGCATTTT.

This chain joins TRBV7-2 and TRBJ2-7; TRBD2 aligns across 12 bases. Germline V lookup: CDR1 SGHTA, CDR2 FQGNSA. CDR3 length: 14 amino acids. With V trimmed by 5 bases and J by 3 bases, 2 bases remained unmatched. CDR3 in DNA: TGTGCCAGCAGCGCTAGCGGGAGGGGCTACGAGCAGTACTTC. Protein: CASSASGRGYEQYF.

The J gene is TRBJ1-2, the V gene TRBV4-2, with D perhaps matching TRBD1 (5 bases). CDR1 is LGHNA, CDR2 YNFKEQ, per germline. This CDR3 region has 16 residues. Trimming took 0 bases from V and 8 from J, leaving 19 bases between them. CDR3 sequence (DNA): TGTGCCAGCAGCCAAGAATTTGGGACCTCCCAGAGGGGCTACACCTTC. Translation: CASSQEFGTSQRGYTF.